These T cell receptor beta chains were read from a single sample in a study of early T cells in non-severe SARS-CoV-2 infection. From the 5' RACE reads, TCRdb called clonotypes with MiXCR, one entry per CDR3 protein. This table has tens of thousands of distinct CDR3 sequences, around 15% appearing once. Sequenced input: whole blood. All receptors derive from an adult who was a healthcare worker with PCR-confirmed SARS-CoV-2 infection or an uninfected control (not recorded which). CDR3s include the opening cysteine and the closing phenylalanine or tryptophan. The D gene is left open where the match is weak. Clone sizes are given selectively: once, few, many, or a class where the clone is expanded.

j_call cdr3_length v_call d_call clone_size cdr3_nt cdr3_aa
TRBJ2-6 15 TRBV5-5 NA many TGTGCCAGCAGCTTTACACGGAGCGGGGCCAACGTCCTGACTTTC CASSFTRSGANVLTF
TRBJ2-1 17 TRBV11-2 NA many TGTGCCAGCAGCTTAGTCTATCGGAGCGGCTCCTACAATGAGCAGTTCTTC CASSLVYRSGSYNEQFF
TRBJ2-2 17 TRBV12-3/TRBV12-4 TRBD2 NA TGTGCCAGCAGTCCGTTAGCGGGGGCCGCCGGGACCGGGGAGCTGTTTTTT CASSPLAGAAGTGELFF
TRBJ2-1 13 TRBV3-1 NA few TGTGCCAGCAGCCAAGGAATATGGAATGAGCAGTTCTTC CASSQGIWNEQFF
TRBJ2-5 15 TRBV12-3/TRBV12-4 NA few TGTGCCAGCAGTTTAGGCCAGGGGAAGCGAGAGACCCAGTACTTC CASSLGQGKRETQYF
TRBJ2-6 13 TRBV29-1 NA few TGCAGCGTGTACAACTCTGGGGCCAACGTCCTGACTTTC CSVYNSGANVLTF
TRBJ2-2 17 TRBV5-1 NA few TGCGCCAGCAGCTTGGATTGGGGCCCAATGAACACCGGGGAGCTGTTTTTT CASSLDWGPMNTGELFF
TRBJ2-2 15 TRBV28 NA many TGTGCCAGCCGACAGGCGGGAACGAACACCGGGGAGCTGTTTTTT CASRQAGTNTGELFF
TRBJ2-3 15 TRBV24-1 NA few TGTGCCACCAGTGATCGGACAGACCCCACAGATACGCAGTATTTT CATSDRTDPTDTQYF
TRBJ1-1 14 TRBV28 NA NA TGTGCCAGCAGTTTCTCAGGACATAACACTGAAGCTTTCTTT CASSFSGHNTEAFF
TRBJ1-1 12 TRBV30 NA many TGTGCCTGGAGTTACAGGAACACTGAAGCTTTCTTT CAWSYRNTEAFF
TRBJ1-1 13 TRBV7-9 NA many TGTGCCAGCAGCTTAGAGGAGAACACTGAAGCTTTCTTT CASSLEENTEAFF
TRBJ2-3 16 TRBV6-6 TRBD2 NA TGTGCCAGCAGCTTCAGCGGGGGGGGAAGCACAGATACGCAGTATTTT CASSFSGGGSTDTQYF
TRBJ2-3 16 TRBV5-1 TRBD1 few TGCGCCAGCAGCCCACCGGGACAGGGGCCCACAGATACGCAGTATTTT CASSPPGQGPTDTQYF
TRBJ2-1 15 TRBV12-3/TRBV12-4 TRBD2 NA TGTGCCAGCAGTTTTTCACCTAGCGGGGACAATGAGCAGTTCTTC CASSFSPSGDNEQFF
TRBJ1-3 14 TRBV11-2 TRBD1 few TGTGCCAGCAGCACCCGACAGGGACCAAACACCATATATTTT CASSTRQGPNTIYF
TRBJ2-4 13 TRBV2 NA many TGTGCCAGCAGAGGACCGGCGGAAAACATTCAGTACTTC CASRGPAENIQYF
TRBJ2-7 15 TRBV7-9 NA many TGTGCCAGCAGCTTAGAGGGCCCCGAATACTACGAGCAGTACTTC CASSLEGPEYYEQYF
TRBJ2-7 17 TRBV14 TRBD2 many TGTGCCAGCAGCCAAACCAGCGGTGGCGGGAGTCGATACGAGCAGTACTTC CASSQTSGGGSRYEQYF
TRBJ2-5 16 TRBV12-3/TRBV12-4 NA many TGTGCCAGCAGTCCTTACGCCTCGACAGGCCAAGAGACCCAGTACTTC CASSPYASTGQETQYF
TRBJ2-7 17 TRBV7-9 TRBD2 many TGTGCCAGCAGCTCCTCAATCGGACTAGCGGGACTCTACGAGCAGTACTTC CASSSSIGLAGLYEQYF
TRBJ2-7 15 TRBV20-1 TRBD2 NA TGCAGTGCTTCTAATCCGGGACTAGCTACCCTCGAGCAGTACTTC CSASNPGLATLEQYF
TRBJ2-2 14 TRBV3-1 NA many TGTGCCAGCAGCTCCTTCCATCGTACCGGGGAGCTGTTTTTT CASSSFHRTGELFF
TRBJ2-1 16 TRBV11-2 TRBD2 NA TGTGCCAGCAGCTCAGGAGCGGGAGTGTCCTACAATGAGCAGTTCTTC CASSSGAGVSYNEQFF
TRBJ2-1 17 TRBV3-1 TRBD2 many TGTGCCAGCAGCTCTCGACTAGCGGGAGGCTCCTACAATGAGCAGTTCTTC CASSSRLAGGSYNEQFF
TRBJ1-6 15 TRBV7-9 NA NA TGTGCCAGCAGCTTCGACCGACTGGATAATTCACCCCTCCACTTT CASSFDRLDNSPLHF
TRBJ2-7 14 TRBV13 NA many TGTGCCAGCAGAAAGGACAAACTTAGCTACGAGCAGTACTTC CASRKDKLSYEQYF
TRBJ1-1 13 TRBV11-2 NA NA TGTGCCAGCAGCCAAGGAGGCGCGGTTGAAGCTTTCTTT CASSQGGAVEAFF
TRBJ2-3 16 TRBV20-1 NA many TGCAGTGCCTCGCCCCTCGACTACGGGTCTTGGGATACGCAGTATTTT CSASPLDYGSWDTQYF
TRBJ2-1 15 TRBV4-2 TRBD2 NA TGTGCCAGCAGCCCGGCCGGGACTAGCTACAATGAGCAGTTCTTC CASSPAGTSYNEQFF
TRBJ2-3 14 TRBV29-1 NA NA TGCAGCTTAAGCAAGACGGGAAGCACAGATACGCAGTATTTT CSLSKTGSTDTQYF
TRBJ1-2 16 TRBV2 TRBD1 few TGTGCCAGCAGTGAACAATTGGGGGGGACAGGAAGAGGCTACACCTTC CASSEQLGGTGRGYTF
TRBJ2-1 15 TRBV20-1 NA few TGCAGTGCTAGAGATCCGGGACTGGACTACAATGAGCAGTTCTTC CSARDPGLDYNEQFF
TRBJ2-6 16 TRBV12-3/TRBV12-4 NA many TGTGCCAGCAGTTTAAGGCAGTATTCTGGGGCCAACGTCCTGACTTTC CASSLRQYSGANVLTF
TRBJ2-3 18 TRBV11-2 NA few TGTGCCAGCAGCGAGAGAACCGCAGTTGGGGGGCGTTCAGATACGCAGTATTTT CASSERTAVGGRSDTQYF
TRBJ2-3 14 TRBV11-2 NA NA TGTGCCAGCAGCCCGGTCCCCCCCCCAGATACGCAGTATTTT CASSPVPPPDTQYF
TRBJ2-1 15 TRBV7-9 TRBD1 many TGTGCCAGCAGCATCGGGACAGGAGTTTACAATGAGCAGTTCTTC CASSIGTGVYNEQFF
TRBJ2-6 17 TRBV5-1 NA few TGCGCCAGCAGCTTGGGTATAGCTATTTCTGGGGCCAACGTCCTGACTTTC CASSLGIAISGANVLTF
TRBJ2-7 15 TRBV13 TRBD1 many TGTGCCAGCAGCTTGGGGGACAGGGGTTCCTACGAGCAGTACTTC CASSLGDRGSYEQYF
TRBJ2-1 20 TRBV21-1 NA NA TGTGCCAGCACCAGGTTGCGGGAGACCGAGCTCGGTTCTTCGGGTAGTGAGCAGTTCTTC CASTRLRETELGSSGSEQFF
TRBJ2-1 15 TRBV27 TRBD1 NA TGTGCCAGCAGTATTTCTGGGACAGGGGGGAATGAGCAGTTCTTC CASSISGTGGNEQFF
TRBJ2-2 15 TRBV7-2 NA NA TGTGCCAGCAGCTTACCTAGCGCGAACACCGGGGAGCTGTTTTTT CASSLPSANTGELFF
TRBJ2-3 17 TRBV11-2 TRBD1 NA TGTGCCAGCAGCCATAGCGGACAGGGGGTTAATACAGATACGCAGTATTTT CASSHSGQGVNTDTQYF
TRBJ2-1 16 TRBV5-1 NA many TGCGCCAGCAGCTTGGCCGGGTCAGGGGAGTCCAATGAGCAGTTCTTC CASSLAGSGESNEQFF
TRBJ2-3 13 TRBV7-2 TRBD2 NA TGTGCCAGCGGACTAGCGGGAGCAATTACGCAGTATTTT CASGLAGAITQYF